Below are 16 T cell receptor beta chains sequenced from a single sample in a study of T cell changes during pregnancy in multiple sclerosis. Repertoires were generated with immunoSEQ multiplex PCR, while TCRdb's copy carries only in-frame clones and drops some. The repertoire consists of tens of thousands of clones, with around 92% occurring once and the leading ten covering 2.5% to 3.5%. The input for sequencing was CD8+ T cells from peripheral blood mononuclear cells, taken in the third trimester of pregnancy. These receptors were taken from a female donor in good health, enrolled as a control in a pregnancy study.

This clone occurred a few times. This CDR3 reads CASSSTGFYGYTF. For the CDR3, the DNA is TGTGCCAGTAGTTCAACGGGGTTCTATGGCTACACCTTC. The rearrangement joins TRBV19 to TRBJ1-2; D gene ambiguous. Germline loops: CDR1 LNHDA, CDR2 SQIVND (reference sequence). CDR3 length: 13 residues. Trimming cost V 5 bases and J 4 bases, with 11 bases left between them.

The genes are TRBV27 and TRBJ1-2; a weak D match, TRBD1 (6 bases). This CDR3 contains 13 residues. From germline, CDR1 is MNHEY and CDR2 SMNVEV (reference sequence). V was shortened by 3 bases and J by 6 bases, with 11 bases between the two germline ends. The CDR3 spells CASSFPQGDGYTF. CDR3 bases: TGTGCCAGCAGTTTTCCACAGGGAGATGGCTACACCTTC.

J is TRBJ2-1 and V is TRBV5-8; 8 positions agree with TRBD2. V gave up 6 bases and J gave up 6 bases; unmatched junction bases: 11. CDR1 SGHTS and CDR2 YDEGEE come from the germline V gene. This CDR3 has 15 residues. Written as DNA, the CDR3 is TGTGCCAGCAAGACGGGGGGGCAGTTGACCAATGAGCAGTTCTTC. Protein: CASKTGGQLTNEQFF.

The chain has TRBV9 and TRBJ1-1; 10 bases line up with TRBD1. The CDR3 spans 16 residues. The germline V gene has CDR1 SGDLS and CDR2 YYNGEE. V was clipped by 1 base and J by 4 bases; unmatched bases: 7. The CDR3 DNA follows: TGTGCCAGCAGCGTACGATCGACAGGGGGCATCACTGAAGCTTTCTTT. Protein product: CASSVRSTGGITEAFF.

CDR3 nucleotide sequence: TGCGCCAGCAGCTTGCGAGGACAGGGGAGCGCAGATACGCAGTATTTT. Protein product: CASSLRGQGSADTQYF. V gene TRBV5-1 combines with J gene TRBJ2-3, with 9 bases identical to TRBD1. Unmatched junction bases numbered 7, after V lost 1 base and J lost 4 bases. Germline V lookup: CDR1 SGHRS, CDR2 YFSETQ. This CDR3 is built from 16 residues.

The chain joins TRBV7-9 to TRBJ2-7; D ambiguous. The V and J ends lost 1 base and 3 bases respectively, with 4 bases between them. Germline loops: CDR1 SEHNR, CDR2 FQNEAQ (reference sequence). The CDR3 has 12 amino acids. The CDR3 DNA is TGTGCCAGCAGCTTAGGCGTCTACGAGCAGTACTTC. Its protein is CASSLGVYEQYF.

The chain has TRBV5-8 and TRBJ1-1; possible D gene TRBD1, 6 bases. CDR1 and CDR2 from the germline V gene are SGHTS and YDEGEE. The CDR3 extends over 16 amino acids. V dropped 4 bases and J dropped 0 bases, with 16 bases sitting between them. The CDR3, as DNA: TGTGCCAGCAGCCTCCGGACAGCCGACATGAACACTGAAGCTTTCTTT. Translated, it gives CASSLRTADMNTEAFF.

The V gene is TRBV12-5, the J gene TRBJ2-2; a weak D match, TRBD1 (5 bases). V lost 5 bases to trimming and J lost 6 bases, with 13 bases between them. The CDR3 sequence is 14 residues long. Per the germline V gene, CDR1 is LGHNT and CDR2 is FRNRAP. The CDR3 region is CASGSPGSSGELFF. CDR3 nucleotide sequence: TGTGCTAGTGGTAGCCCAGGGTCTTCCGGGGAGCTGTTTTTT.

The chain has TRBV19 and TRBJ1-6, with D unclear. The V end was cut by 3 bases, the J end by 9 bases, with 12 bases between. The CDR3 runs 14 residues. From germline, CDR1 is LNHDA and CDR2 SQIVND (reference sequence). The CDR3 region is CASSIGVGVSPLHF. The CDR3 nucleotides are TGTGCCAGTAGTATTGGAGTCGGGGTTTCACCCCTCCACTTT. Full variable domain (outside the CDR3, taken from reference TRBV19 and TRBJ1-6): DGGITQSPKYLFRKEGQNVTLSCEQNLNHDAMYWYRQDPGQGLRLIYYSQIVNDFQKGDIAEGYSVSREKKESFPLTVTSAQKNPTAFYLCASSIGVGVSPLHFGNGTRLTVT.

This chain connects TRBV7-3 to TRBJ2-2; no clear D. There are 11 residues in the CDR3. The germline V and J ends were trimmed by 4 bases and 5 bases, with 2 bases remaining between them. CDR1 is SGHTA, CDR2 FQGTGA, per germline. CDR3 nucleotides: TGTGCCAGCAGCTCGACCGGGGAGCTGTTTTTT. It translates to CASSSTGELFF. Full variable domain (remainder filled in from reference TRBV7-3 and TRBJ2-2): GAGVSQTPSNKVTEKGKYVELRCDPISGHTALYWYRQSLGQGPEFLIYFQGTGAADDSGLPNDRFFAVRPEGSVSTLKIQRTERGDSAVYLCASSSTGELFFGEGSRLTVL.

This chain links TRBV15 with TRBJ2-7; TRBD1 matches 10 bases. Germline trimming cut 5 bases from V and 7 bases from J; bases unmatched to any gene: 17. The CDR3 loop spans 17 amino acids. Germline V gene data show CDR1 as LNHNV and CDR2 as YYDKDF (reference sequence). The CDR3 region has the DNA TGTGCCACCAGCGTAACCCCCGGGACAGGGGAGTTGGATGAGCAGTACTTC. Translating gives CATSVTPGTGELDEQYF.

V usage is TRBV5-4 and J usage is TRBJ2-2; D possibly corresponds to TRBD1 (7 bases). The CDR3 totals 15 residues. Trimming pared 3 bases from V and 2 bases from J, leaving 11 bases between. From germline, CDR1 is SGHNT and CDR2 YYREEE (reference sequence). The CDR3 DNA sequence: TGTGCCAGCAGCTCGCGGGACAGAAACACCGGGGAGCTGTTTTTT. It encodes CASSSRDRNTGELFF.

The chain joins TRBV9 to TRBJ1-1; a weak D match, TRBD1 (6 bases). The CDR3 has 15 residues. V gave up 2 bases and J gave up 3 bases, with 14 bases separating them. Germline CDR1 and CDR2: SGDLS and YYNGEE. The CDR3 sequence: CASSVWGGLDTEAFF. CDR3 in DNA: TGTGCCAGCAGCGTTTGGGGGGGGCTGGACACTGAAGCTTTCTTT.

The rearrangement links TRBV27 to TRBJ2-1; D gene ambiguous. Germline V gene sequence: CDR1 MNHEY, CDR2 SMNVEV (reference sequence). The CDR3 covers 12 residues. Trimming stripped 6 bases from V and 8 bases from J, with 11 bases between. Here the CDR3 DNA reads TGTGCCAGCAGCCGAAGCATCTATGAGCAGTTCTTC. As protein: CASSRSIYEQFF.

The J gene is TRBJ1-4, the V gene TRBV13; D is undetermined. The germline V gene encodes CDR1 PRHDT and CDR2 FYEKMQ (reference sequence). Deletions cut 3 bases from V and 4 bases from J, with 15 bases between. The length of the CDR3 is 16 residues. The CDR3 reads CASSFSDGALNEKLFF. The DNA for the CDR3 is TGTGCCAGCAGCTTCTCCGACGGAGCCCTTAATGAAAAACTGTTTTTT.

The chain uses TRBV2 and TRBJ1-3; D gene ambiguous. The length of the CDR3 is 12 residues. Trimming took off 10 bases at V and 1 base at J, with 8 bases between the two ends. Per the germline V gene, CDR1 is SNHLY and CDR2 is FYNNEI. CDR3 amino acids: CATTLSGNTIYF. DNA of the CDR3: TGTGCCACCACACTATCTGGAAACACCATATATTTT.